Sequencing of this TCR beta chain was carried out in a study of shared clonotypes between healthy human individuals. Whole-study findings and limits: It was anticipated that sequencing depth would influence how many clonotypes donors shared. Represented genetic and exposure-history diversity was restricted by having few donors.

Produced via immunoSEQ multiplex PCR; TCRdb's table is partial and in-frame only. The sample yields a few hundred thousand clones, 70% to 75% seen once. Concerning this clone itself: Antigen specificity is unknown.

CDR3 size: 15 residues. Trimming shortened V by 3 bases and J by 2 bases, and 15 bases separated the two germline ends. Germline CDR1 reads SGDLS; CDR2 reads YYNGEE. The sequencing input was memory CD4+ T cells sorted from blood. Noted subset: CD45RA-negative fraction. This sequence was found in a man aged 25 to 40 in good health. The V gene is TRBV9, the J gene TRBJ2-7; possible D gene TRBD1, 5 bases. Here the CDR3 DNA reads TGTGCCAGCAGCGCCATGCATGGGGCGACCTACGAGCAGTACTTC. This gives the protein CASSAMHGATYEQYF.